Given below is one T cell receptor beta chain in context. The antigen is not known. The protocol was immunoSEQ multiplex PCR, while the TCRdb copy is restricted to in-frame clones and leaves out a portion. The sample lists just over 90,000 clones; around 94% were seen once. The data originate from a study of OX40 agonist ivuxolimab in advanced cancers. Study-level information: One hepatocellular carcinoma and a couple of cutaneous melanoma patients partially responded. Points from the study as a whole: More expanded clones were seen, on average, in CD8+ T cells than in CD4+. Compared with others, partial responders at 0.1-3.0 mg/kg displayed clonal expansion among the lowest.

V dropped 1 base and J dropped 4; count of bases not matched to a gene: 9. Germline V CDR1 and CDR2: MGHRA, YSYEKL. The CDR3 consists of 16 residues. The chain recombines TRBV4-1 with TRBJ2-5; TRBD2 aligns across 7 bases. The TCR sequence derives from an adult with an advanced solid tumor such as melanoma, head and neck, liver or kidney cancer. Sequenced here: CD4+ or CD8+ T cells sorted from blood, sampled in a trial of the OX40 agonist ivuxolimab. The CDR3 bases are TGCGCCAGCAGCCAAGCCGGACTAGTGGGAAGAGAGACCCAGTACTTC. This gives the protein CASSQAGLVGRETQYF.